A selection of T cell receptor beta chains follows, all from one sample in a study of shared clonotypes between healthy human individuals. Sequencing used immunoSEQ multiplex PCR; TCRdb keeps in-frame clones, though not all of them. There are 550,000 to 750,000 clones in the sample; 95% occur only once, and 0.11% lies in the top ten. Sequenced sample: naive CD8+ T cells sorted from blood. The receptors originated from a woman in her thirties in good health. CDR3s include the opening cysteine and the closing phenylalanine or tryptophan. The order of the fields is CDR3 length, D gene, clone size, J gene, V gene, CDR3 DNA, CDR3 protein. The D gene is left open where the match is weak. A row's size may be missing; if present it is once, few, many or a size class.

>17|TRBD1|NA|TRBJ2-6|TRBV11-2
TGTGCCAGCAGCTCCCGGGACAGAACTTCTGGGGCCAACGTCCTGACTTTC
CASSSRDRTSGANVLTF
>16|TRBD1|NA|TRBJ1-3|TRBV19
TGTGCCAGTAGCCTACAGGGGGCTGACTCTGGAAACACCATATATTTT
CASSLQGADSGNTIYF
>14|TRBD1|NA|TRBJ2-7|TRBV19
TGTGCCAGTAAGGATGGACAGGGGACCTACGAGCAGTACTTC
CASKDGQGTYEQYF
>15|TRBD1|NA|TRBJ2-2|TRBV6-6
TGTGCCAGCAGTTCGCGACAGGGGCCGTCCGGGGAGCTGTTTTTT
CASSSRQGPSGELFF
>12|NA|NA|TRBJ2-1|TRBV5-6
TGTGCCAGCGAAGGGACCCCCGCTGAGCAGTTCTTC
CASEGTPAEQFF
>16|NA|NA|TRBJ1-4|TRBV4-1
TGCGCCAGCAGCCACCGACGGCAGGGCACTAATGAAAAACTGTTTTTT
CASSHRRQGTNEKLFF
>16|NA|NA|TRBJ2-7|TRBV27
TGTGCCAGCAGTTTAAGCTCGAGCGGACCCTCCTACGAGCAGTACTTC
CASSLSSSGPSYEQYF
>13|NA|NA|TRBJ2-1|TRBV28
TGTGCCAGCACGGCGGGACTGGGTTATGAGCAGTTCTTC
CASTAGLGYEQFF
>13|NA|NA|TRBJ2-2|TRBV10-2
TGCGCCAGCAGATCACAGAACACCGGGGAGCTGTTTTTT
CASRSQNTGELFF
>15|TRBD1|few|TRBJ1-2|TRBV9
TGTGCCAGCAGTGGGACAGCCCCGGCTAACTATGGCTACACCTTC
CASSGTAPANYGYTF
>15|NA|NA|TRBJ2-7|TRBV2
TGTGCCAGCAGTGGTTTATCAAAGGGGACCCACGAGCAGTACTTC
CASSGLSKGTHEQYF
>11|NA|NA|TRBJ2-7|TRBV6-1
TGTGCCAGCATTTATCGCTACGAGCAGTACTTC
CASIYRYEQYF
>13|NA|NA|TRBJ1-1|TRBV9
TGTGCCAGCATGAGGGAACGTGGTACTGAAGCTTTCTTT
CASMRERGTEAFF
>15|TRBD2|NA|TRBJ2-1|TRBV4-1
TGCGCCAGCAGCCCAGGGACTAGCCGGAACAATGAGCAGTTCTTC
CASSPGTSRNNEQFF
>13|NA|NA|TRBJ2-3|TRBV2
TGTGCCAGCAGAGGGACCAACACAGATACGCAGTATTTT
CASRGTNTDTQYF
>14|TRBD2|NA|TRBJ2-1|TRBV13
TGTGCCAGCACCCCCCGGGGGGCCTACAATGAGCAGTTCTTC
CASTPRGAYNEQFF
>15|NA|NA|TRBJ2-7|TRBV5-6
TGTGCCAGCAGCTTGGCCCGAGACGTGGTGGGCGAGCAGTACTTC
CASSLARDVVGEQYF
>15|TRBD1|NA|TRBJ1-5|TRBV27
TGTGCCAGCAGTTCCCGACAGGGGGATAGTCAGCCCCAGCATTTT
CASSSRQGDSQPQHF
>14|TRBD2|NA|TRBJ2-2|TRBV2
TGTGCCAGCAGGGAAGCGGGGAGAACCGGGGAGCTGTTTTTT
CASREAGRTGELFF
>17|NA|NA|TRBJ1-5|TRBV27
TGTGCCAGCAGTTTAATTGGGGGAGCATATAGCAATCAGCCCCAGCATTTT
CASSLIGGAYSNQPQHF
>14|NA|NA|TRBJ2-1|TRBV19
TGTGCCAGTAGTATGATGGACGGTTACAATGAGCAGTTCTTC
CASSMMDGYNEQFF
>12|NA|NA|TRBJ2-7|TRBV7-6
TGTGCCAGCAGCTGGTCGGGCGACGAGCAGTACTTC
CASSWSGDEQYF
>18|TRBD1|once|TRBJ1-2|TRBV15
TGTGCCACCAGCAGAGACACTTTGGACAGGGGGCCGGGATCTGGCTACACCTTC
CATSRDTLDRGPGSGYTF
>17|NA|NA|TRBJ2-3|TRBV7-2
TGTGCCAGCAGCTTTAGCCCCCAGCGGTCGGGTATGGATACGCAGTATTTT
CASSFSPQRSGMDTQYF
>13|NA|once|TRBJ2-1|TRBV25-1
TGTGCCAGCAGTGAATCTAGGTACAATGAGCAGTTCTTC
CASSESRYNEQFF
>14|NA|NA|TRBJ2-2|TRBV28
TGTGCCAGCAGTTTCCTACATGCCACCGGGGAGCTGTTTTTT
CASSFLHATGELFF
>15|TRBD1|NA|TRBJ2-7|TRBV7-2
TGTGCCAGCAGCGAAGGGACAGTCTTGGGTTACGAGCAGTACTTC
CASSEGTVLGYEQYF
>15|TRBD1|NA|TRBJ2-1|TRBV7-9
TGTGCCAGCAGCTCCACAGGGGCCTCCTACAATGAGCAGTTCTTC
CASSSTGASYNEQFF
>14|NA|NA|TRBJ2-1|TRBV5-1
TGCGCCAGCAGCCCTGCCCCGGGGGTCTATGAGCAGTTCTTC
CASSPAPGVYEQFF
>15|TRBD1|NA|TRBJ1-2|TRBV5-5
TGTGCCAGCAGCCCGACAGGGGGACGTGACTATGGCTACACCTTC
CASSPTGGRDYGYTF
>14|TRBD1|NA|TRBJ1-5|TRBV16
TGTGCCAGCAGCCAATCCGCAGGGGGCAAGCCCCAGCATTTT
CASSQSAGGKPQHF
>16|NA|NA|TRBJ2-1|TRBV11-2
TGTGCCAGCAGCCACTGGTGGGAGGCCTCATACAATGAGCAGTTCTTC
CASSHWWEASYNEQFF
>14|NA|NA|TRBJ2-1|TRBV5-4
TGTGCCAGCAGCTTGGAGGGCTCCTACAATGAGCAGTTCTTC
CASSLEGSYNEQFF
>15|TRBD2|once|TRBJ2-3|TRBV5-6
TGTGCCAGCAGCTTGTTGCAGCGGGGTGCGGGTACGCAGTATTTT
CASSLLQRGAGTQYF
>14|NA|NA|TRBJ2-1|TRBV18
TGTGCCAGCTTAGATACGAGCTCCTACAATGAGCAGTTCTTC
CASLDTSSYNEQFF
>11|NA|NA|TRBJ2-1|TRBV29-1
TGCAGCGGTACCGGGGGCCATGAGCAGTTCTTC
CSGTGGHEQFF
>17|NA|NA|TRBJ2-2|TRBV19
TGTGCCAGTAGTATATGGGAGGGGGCGGCCAACACCGGGGAGCTGTTTTTT
CASSIWEGAANTGELFF
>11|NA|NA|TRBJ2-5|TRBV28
TGTGCCAGCAGTTCAGAAGAGACCCAGTACTTC
CASSSEETQYF
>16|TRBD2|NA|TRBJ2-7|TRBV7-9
TGTGCCAGCAGCCCAGACGGACTAGCGGGAGAAGACGAGCAGTACTTC
CASSPDGLAGEDEQYF
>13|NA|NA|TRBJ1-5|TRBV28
TGTGCCAGCAGTTTGTGGGTCAATCAGCCCCAGCATTTT
CASSLWVNQPQHF
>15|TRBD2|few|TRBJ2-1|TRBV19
TGTGCCAGTAGTATTAGCGGGAGCTCCTACAATGAGCAGTTCTTC
CASSISGSSYNEQFF